The clone carrying this TCR beta chain was observed a handful of times. There are 17 residues in the CDR3. The V and J ends lost 5 bases and 6 bases, in that order; junction bases with no gene match: 15. CDR1 and CDR2 from the germline V gene are SNHLY and FYNNEI. The sample originates from a study of blood T cell repertoires in COVID-19. Only in-frame clones appear in the TCRdb table, and some are missing; sequencing was by immunoSEQ multiplex PCR. The sample records 45,000 to 65,000 clones, about three quarters being singletons. The sample consisted of peripheral blood. The TCR originated in a man between 65 and 80 years old with active or convalescent COVID-19. This chain links TRBV2 with TRBJ1-2; 10 bases line up with TRBD1. The CDR3 loop is CASSQISPGTGVNGYTF. The CDR3 region has the DNA TGTGCCAGCAGTCAAATCTCCCCCGGGACAGGGGTAAATGGCTACACCTTC.